Described below is a single T cell receptor (beta chain) sequence and its context. These data belong to a study of blood T cell repertoires in COVID-19. The wider study: The samples span acute and convalescent COVID-19 from the United States, Italy and Spain. T cells, B-cell-depleted T cells, or PBMCs supplied cDNA or gDNA.

The CDR3 has 14 residues. Germline trimming cut 1 base from V and 4 bases from J; bases unmatched to any gene: 1. In germline, CDR1 is SNHLY, CDR2 FYNNEI. Original analysis: The authors estimated nucleated cell counts from reference gene primer amplification. Assay: immunoSEQ multiplex PCR; the TCRdb copy retains only in-frame clones and omits some. That table gives V, J and clone size, and the DNA gave D and trimming. The table includes hundreds of thousands of clones, about 80% detected once. The sequence was obtained from a man at least 80 years old with acute or convalescent COVID-19. The specimen was peripheral blood. The chain is built from TRBV2 and TRBJ1-1; 9 bases are a match to TRBD1. The CDR3, as DNA: TGTGCCAGCAGTGAAGGACAGGGGGTCACTGAAGCTTTCTTT. This encodes CASSEGQGVTEAFF.